These T cell receptor beta chains were read from a single sample in a study of PD-1 blockade in classical Hodgkin lymphoma. Sequencing was performed with immunoSEQ multiplex PCR; in TCRdb, only in-frame clones are kept and a portion is missing. The repertoire holds 20,000 to 25,000 clones, with approximately 80% as singletons. The source was peripheral blood mononuclear cells (PBMCs), collected before the second cycle of nivolumab. The origin of the receptors is a human donor with classical Hodgkin lymphoma. The CDR3 runs from the conserved cysteine through the conserved F or W. The order of the fields is CDR3 protein, D gene, J gene, V gene, CDR3 length. D genes are given only for firm matches.

CDR3aa: CASSFDRGSYEQYF
d_gene: TRBD1
j_gene: TRBJ2-7
v_gene: TRBV5-1
len: 14

CDR3aa: CASHQLAGGNTGELFF
d_gene: TRBD2
j_gene: TRBJ2-2
v_gene: TRBV2
len: 16

CDR3aa: CASSIDSLYYGYTF
d_gene: NA
j_gene: TRBJ1-2
v_gene: TRBV19
len: 14

CDR3aa: CSVAADTLNTEAFF
d_gene: NA
j_gene: TRBJ1-1
v_gene: TRBV29-1
len: 14

CDR3aa: CASSQFGGATPYEQYF
d_gene: NA
j_gene: TRBJ2-7
v_gene: TRBV7-9
len: 16

CDR3aa: CASSGGIAGGGISYEQYF
d_gene: TRBD2
j_gene: TRBJ2-7
v_gene: TRBV9
len: 18

CDR3aa: CASSVGLVHTGELFF
d_gene: NA
j_gene: TRBJ2-2
v_gene: TRBV9
len: 15

CDR3aa: CASRQDTDTQYF
d_gene: NA
j_gene: TRBJ2-3
v_gene: TRBV28
len: 12

CDR3aa: CASSLGTVALRDIQYF
d_gene: NA
j_gene: TRBJ2-4
v_gene: TRBV7-9
len: 16

CDR3aa: CASSYPFRQGPDYEQFF
d_gene: NA
j_gene: TRBJ2-1
v_gene: TRBV6-7
len: 17

CDR3aa: CASSPNTGKDTQYF
d_gene: NA
j_gene: TRBJ2-3
v_gene: TRBV18
len: 14

CDR3aa: CASSLMGTTSGANVLTF
d_gene: NA
j_gene: TRBJ2-6
v_gene: TRBV5-1
len: 17

CDR3aa: CASSVAGATDTQYF
d_gene: NA
j_gene: TRBJ2-3
v_gene: TRBV9
len: 14

CDR3aa: CASSPSGAGLFF
d_gene: NA
j_gene: TRBJ1-4
v_gene: TRBV19
len: 12

CDR3aa: CAISRLAGDTDTQYF
d_gene: TRBD2
j_gene: TRBJ2-3
v_gene: TRBV10-3
len: 15

CDR3aa: CASSPTRDGYSGVSNQPQHF
d_gene: NA
j_gene: TRBJ1-5
v_gene: TRBV27
len: 20

CDR3aa: CATSRDRVGTNEKLFF
d_gene: NA
j_gene: TRBJ1-4
v_gene: TRBV15
len: 16

CDR3aa: CASSPVGPGNTIYF
d_gene: NA
j_gene: TRBJ1-3
v_gene: TRBV9
len: 14

CDR3aa: CASSPGTGAPYTQYF
d_gene: TRBD1
j_gene: TRBJ2-3
v_gene: TRBV5-1
len: 15

CDR3aa: CASSESGGETQYF
d_gene: NA
j_gene: TRBJ2-5
v_gene: TRBV10-1
len: 13

CDR3aa: CASSSRVLGEQYF
d_gene: NA
j_gene: TRBJ2-7
v_gene: TRBV28
len: 13

CDR3aa: CASSDRDQETQYF
d_gene: NA
j_gene: TRBJ2-5
v_gene: TRBV25-1
len: 13

CDR3aa: CASSGNRGPSGDHGELFF
d_gene: TRBD1
j_gene: TRBJ2-2
v_gene: TRBV5-1
len: 18

CDR3aa: CASSYGQADYYGYTF
d_gene: NA
j_gene: TRBJ1-2
v_gene: TRBV6-5
len: 15

CDR3aa: CASSRIQDGYTF
d_gene: NA
j_gene: TRBJ1-2
v_gene: TRBV7-9
len: 12

CDR3aa: CASSDREGGYTF
d_gene: NA
j_gene: TRBJ1-2
v_gene: TRBV10-2
len: 12

CDR3aa: CASSLLAGDVIDTQYF
d_gene: TRBD2
j_gene: TRBJ2-3
v_gene: TRBV5-6
len: 16

CDR3aa: CASSPRSKTGTDTQYF
d_gene: NA
j_gene: TRBJ2-3
v_gene: TRBV13
len: 16

CDR3aa: CASSNRDPGYTF
d_gene: NA
j_gene: TRBJ1-2
v_gene: TRBV19
len: 12

CDR3aa: CASSHRRGPSGQETQYF
d_gene: NA
j_gene: TRBJ2-5
v_gene: TRBV9
len: 17

CDR3aa: CASSPSAATSTDTQYF
d_gene: NA
j_gene: TRBJ2-3
v_gene: TRBV18
len: 16

CDR3aa: CASSPRTVVATNEKLFF
d_gene: NA
j_gene: TRBJ1-4
v_gene: TRBV18
len: 17

CDR3aa: CASISRGSNQPQHF
d_gene: NA
j_gene: TRBJ1-5
v_gene: TRBV19
len: 14

CDR3aa: CASGTSGITSTDTQYF
d_gene: TRBD2
j_gene: TRBJ2-3
v_gene: TRBV9
len: 16

CDR3aa: CASSLGQGVGYGYTF
d_gene: TRBD1
j_gene: TRBJ1-2
v_gene: TRBV27
len: 15

CDR3aa: CASSTGASGVETQYF
d_gene: NA
j_gene: TRBJ2-5
v_gene: TRBV5-1
len: 15

CDR3aa: CASSLLDGFGYEQYF
d_gene: NA
j_gene: NA
v_gene: TRBV5-6
len: 15

CDR3aa: CASSMGDRDHGELFF
d_gene: NA
j_gene: TRBJ2-2
v_gene: TRBV19
len: 15

CDR3aa: CASSNSTGIGGYTF
d_gene: NA
j_gene: TRBJ1-2
v_gene: TRBV18
len: 14

CDR3aa: CASGIIGAYNEQFF
d_gene: NA
j_gene: TRBJ2-1
v_gene: TRBV11-1
len: 14

CDR3aa: CAAAGASLQPQHF
d_gene: NA
j_gene: TRBJ1-5
v_gene: TRBV19
len: 13

CDR3aa: CASSLIGAESSYEQYF
d_gene: NA
j_gene: NA
v_gene: TRBV5-6
len: 16

CDR3aa: CASREGTLGYGYTF
d_gene: NA
j_gene: TRBJ1-2
v_gene: TRBV7-9
len: 14

CDR3aa: CASTTSRAPNIQYF
d_gene: NA
j_gene: TRBJ2-4
v_gene: TRBV5-1
len: 14

CDR3aa: CASSAKLAGAPTDTQYF
d_gene: TRBD2
j_gene: TRBJ2-3
v_gene: TRBV6-1
len: 17

CDR3aa: CASRLRQPTDTQYF
d_gene: NA
j_gene: TRBJ2-3
v_gene: TRBV27
len: 14

CDR3aa: CASSLGIGDRAYEQYF
d_gene: NA
j_gene: NA
v_gene: TRBV7-2
len: 16

CDR3aa: CASSKQGASHNSPLHF
d_gene: NA
j_gene: TRBJ1-6
v_gene: TRBV25-1
len: 16

CDR3aa: CASSEAGRVSTQYF
d_gene: NA
j_gene: TRBJ2-5
v_gene: TRBV2
len: 14

CDR3aa: CATSRGNEQFF
d_gene: TRBD1
j_gene: TRBJ2-1
v_gene: TRBV10-3
len: 11